Presented here are 4 T cell receptor beta chains from one specimen sequenced in a study of Tregs in tolerant kidney transplant recipients. The nonmyeloablative bone marrow transplants came from related graft donors, with transient mixed chimerism. Measured with immunoSEQ multiplex PCR; TCRdb has only the in-frame clones, and not every one. The specimen's table records tens of thousands of clones. The sample consisted of CD4+ T cells from blood (PBMCs), taken 24 months after the transplant. The source is a human patient who received a combined kidney and bone marrow transplant. The graft donor may be the source of some T cells.

Turning to this clone: The CDR3 end is not reached by the read, which stops 3 residues before it; the germline J gene fills it in. The gene calls are TRBV7-6 and TRBJ1-6; D possibly corresponds to TRBD1 (5 bases). The CDR3 has 13 amino acids. Germline V gene lookup returns CDR1 SGHVS and CDR2 FNYEAQ. The CDR3 spells CASSRGERKALHF. CDR3 bases read: TGTGCCAGCAGCCGAGGGGAACGAAAGGCC.

Its frequency marks this clone as medium-sized. The DNA ends 3 residues before the CDR3 does, and the rest of the CDR3 is filled in from the germline J gene. The rearrangement links TRBV20-1 to TRBJ1-1; the D gene is possibly TRBD1 (5 bases). V was clipped by 5 bases and J by 3 bases, with 10 bases between them. Germline V gives CDR1 DFQATT, CDR2 SNEGSKA (reference sequence). This CDR3 is 12 amino acids long. The chain's CDR3 is CSALGQDTEAFF. CDR3 DNA, as far as it was read: TGCAGTGCTCTCGGACAAGACACTGAA.

A note on this clone: The read stops 3 residues short of the end of the CDR3; the missing end is completed from the germline J gene. The chain recombines TRBV7-2 with TRBJ2-7, with 10 bases aligning to TRBD1. CDR1 is SGHTA, CDR2 FQGNSA, per germline. Unmatched junction bases numbered 6, after V lost 5 bases and J lost 5 bases. This CDR3 contains 14 residues. Partial CDR3 DNA: TGTGCCAGCAGCCCTACCGACAGGGGGCACGAG. Translated, it gives CASSPTDRGHE. The complete CDR3 sequence is CASSPTDRGHEQYF.

With regard to this clone: The read ends 3 residues before the CDR3 terminus; that terminus is restored from the germline J gene. The V call is TRBV5-1, the J call TRBJ1-3; weak D call: TRBD1 (5 bases). V was trimmed by 5 bases and J by 4 bases, leaving 13 bases between them. Germline lookup yields CDR1 SGHRS and CDR2 YFSETQ. This CDR3 is 14 amino acids long. This CDR3 reads CASRETGPGNTIYF. CDR3 bases read: TGCGCCAGCAGAGAAACAGGACCCGGAAACACC.